This T cell receptor beta chain comes out of a study of response to subunit inactivated influenza vaccine. General study findings and limits: Each seasonal flu vaccination may recruit only limited new T cells, authors suggested.

Using its own MiXCR run on the RT-PCR reads, TCRdb lists one record per CDR3 protein. This repertoire shows some 600,000 distinct CDR3 sequences, 14% found once; its top ten account for about 7.4%. Details on this clonotype: What it binds is not known.

This CDR3 contains 18 residues. The V and J ends lost 2 bases and 6 bases respectively, with 22 bases between them. CDR1 is MNHEY and CDR2 is SMNVEV in the germline V gene (reference sequence). The input for sequencing was PBMCs from blood, taken 14 to 15 days before vaccination. The receptor was derived from a man aged 45-60 years who received an inactivated influenza vaccine. J is TRBJ2-2 and V is TRBV27; perhaps TRBD2 as D (5 bases). The chain's CDR3 is CASSLPQDFTRRAGELFF. DNA of the CDR3: TGTGCCAGCAGTTTACCGCAGGACTTCACTAGAAGAGCCGGGGAGCTGTTTTTT.